The 5 T cell receptor beta chains below come from one sample, sequenced in a study of cytomegalovirus exposure and HLA in healthy donors (TCRdb year 2017). The library was generated by the immunoSEQ multiplex PCR assay. For the multiplex PCR, a mixture combining 60 forward primers for TCR Vbeta segments and 13 reverse primers for TCR Jbeta segments was used. TCRdb's version of the immuneACCESS table is confined to in-frame rearrangements and falls short of the full clone set. An unresolved V gene accounts for under half of the shortfall where checked; the remainder is of unknown origin. In this sample the table shows 95,000 to 100,000 clones, around 73% of which occur a single time. Of the sample, 0.6% to 0.95% is held by the ten largest clones. Material for sequencing was PBMCs. The receptors come from an older woman in good health and CMV-seronegative.

The rearrangement links TRBV28 to TRBJ1-5, with D perhaps TRBD1 (5 bases). Germline CDR1 is MDHEN and CDR2 is SYDVKM. The ends were cut back, 5 bases at V and 7 bases at J, with 24 bases in the middle. The CDR3 consists of 17 residues. CDR3 region: CASSPRTVYAGGQPQHF. The DNA for the CDR3 is TGTGCCAGCAGTCCCCGGACTGTTTATGCCGGGGGGCAGCCCCAGCATTTT.

V is TRBV29-1 and J is TRBJ1-2; D ambiguous. V gave up 2 bases and J gave up 4 bases, with 20 bases separating them. Germline CDR1 and CDR2: SQVTM and ANQGSEA. This CDR3 has 16 amino acids. CDR3 protein: CSVERPTVGEGYGYTF. The CDR3 bases are TGCAGCGTTGAACGACCTACAGTTGGGGAGGGCTATGGCTACACCTTC.

The chain couples TRBV5-6 to TRBJ2-2; D not certain. Per germline, CDR1 SGHDT and CDR2 YYEEEE. Trimming left V 1 base short and J 8 bases short, with 6 bases between. The CDR3 is made up of 12 amino acids. CDR3 protein: CASSLRFGELFF. The CDR3 nucleotides are TGTGCCAGCAGCTTGCGTTTTGGGGAGCTGTTTTTT.

The rearrangement joins TRBV27 to TRBJ1-2; TRBD1 aligns across 11 bases. The ends lost 0 bases at V and 6 bases at J; junction bases unmatched: 3. Per the germline V gene, CDR1 is MNHEY and CDR2 is SMNVEV (reference sequence). The CDR3 contains 15 residues. CDR3 in DNA: TGTGCCAGCAGTTTATCCGTGGGACAGGGGGATGGCTACACCTTC. Its protein product is CASSLSVGQGDGYTF.

CDR3 in amino acids: CASSFRVVAGYGEQYF. CDR3 DNA sequence: TGTGCCAGCAGCTTCCGGGTAGTAGCGGGGTACGGGGAGCAGTACTTC. The genes are TRBV5-6 and TRBJ2-7; 8 positions match TRBD2. The CDR3 loop spans 16 amino acids. After removal of 2 bases from V and 7 bases from J, the junction contained 14 bases not matched to a gene. CDR1 and CDR2 from the germline V gene are SGHDT and YYEEEE.